The 14 T cell receptor beta chains presented below share a single source sample, sequenced in a study of T cell repertoires in ileal Crohn's disease. Time point noted: neoterminal ileum biopsy at postoperative endoscopy, about 6 months after surgery. TCRdb's table, derived via immunoSEQ multiplex PCR, lists solely in-frame clones and lacks some. In the table there are more than 60,000 clones, roughly 89% of which are singletons. Material: ileal tissue. The receptors were sampled from an adult with Crohn's disease.

This chain links TRBV7-9 with TRBJ2-1; 10 positions match TRBD2. The germline V gene has CDR1 SEHNR and CDR2 FQNEAQ (reference sequence). The CDR3 extends over 15 amino acids. Trimming removed 5 bases from V and 7 bases from J; junction bases left unmatched: 8. The CDR3 reads CASSPPSGSLNEQFF. Here the CDR3 DNA reads TGTGCCAGCAGCCCCCCTAGCGGGAGTTTAAATGAGCAGTTCTTC.

This chain joins TRBV27 and TRBJ1-5; 7 bases are a match to TRBD1. J lost 4 bases, V lost 5 bases, and 8 bases had no gene match. The CDR3 consists of 15 residues. The germline CDR1 and CDR2 sequences are MNHEY and SMNVEV (reference sequence). The CDR3 here is CASSAAGTVNQPQHF. The DNA for the CDR3 is TGTGCCAGCAGTGCGGCCGGGACAGTAAATCAGCCCCAGCATTTT.

Comment on this clone: The same CDR3 also results from other DNA sequences found in this sample. The chain employs TRBV5-1 and TRBJ2-3; D is unclear. Trimming removed 0 bases at V and 1 base at J, with 3 bases between. The CDR3 totals 13 residues. Germline CDR1 reads SGHRS; CDR2 reads YFSETQ. The chain's CDR3 is CASSLVGTDTQYF. The CDR3 coding sequence is TGCGCCAGCAGCTTGGTCGGCACAGATACGCAGTATTTT.

The genes are TRBV6-1 and TRBJ2-5, with D possibly being TRBD1 (5 bases). The CDR3 extends over 16 amino acids. The V end lost 2 bases, the J end lost 5 bases, and 18 bases lay between the germline ends. CDR1 is MNHNS and CDR2 is SASEGT in the germline V gene. The chain's CDR3 is CASSELQGSTLETQYF. The CDR3 nucleotides read TGTGCCAGCAGTGAACTTCAGGGATCGACCCTGGAGACCCAGTACTTC.

The chain is built from TRBV10-3 and TRBJ2-2; D is unresolved. CDR1 and CDR2 (germline): ENHRY, SYGVKD. V dropped 5 bases and J dropped 3 bases, with 13 bases sitting between them. There are 15 residues in the CDR3. Written as DNA, the CDR3 is TGTGCCATCAGTCAGATATTCCGGGACACCGGGGAGCTGTTTTTT. This sequence encodes CAISQIFRDTGELFF.

This clone turned up a few times. The V and J genes are TRBV13 and TRBJ1-1; 9 positions agree with TRBD1. Germline CDR1 is PRHDT and CDR2 is FYEKMQ (reference sequence). V was clipped by 3 bases and J by 4 bases; unmatched bases: 3. There are 14 residues in the CDR3. The CDR3 bases are TGTGCCAGCAGCTTCGGGACAGGGAGCACTGAAGCTTTCTTT. Protein: CASSFGTGSTEAFF.

CDR3 in amino acids: CASSSGALNTEAFF. Here the CDR3 DNA reads TGTGCCAGCAGTAGTGGGGCTCTGAACACTGAAGCTTTCTTT. The rearrangement links TRBV28 to TRBJ1-1, with D perhaps matching TRBD1 (5 bases). V was trimmed by 5 bases and J by 0 bases, leaving 10 bases between them. Germline V gives CDR1 MDHEN, CDR2 SYDVKM. The CDR3 runs to 14 residues.

This chain links TRBV6-1 with TRBJ2-7; 8 bases match TRBD2. Germline CDR1 reads MNHNS; CDR2 reads SASEGT. The CDR3 loop spans 14 amino acids. Germline trimming cut 4 bases from V and 0 bases from J; bases unmatched to any gene: 2. CDR3 protein: CASSVSGDSYEQYF. The CDR3 DNA is TGTGCCAGCAGTGTTAGCGGGGACTCCTACGAGCAGTACTTC.

The gene calls are TRBV11-3 and TRBJ2-7, with 7 bases lining up with TRBD2. V trimming: 2 bases; J trimming: 0 bases; junction bases outside the gene matches: 10. CDR1 SGHNT and CDR2 YENEEA come from the germline V gene. There are 17 residues in the CDR3. The CDR3, as DNA: TGTGCCAGCAGCTTATATACTACGCGGGGGAGCTCCTACGAGCAGTACTTC. As protein: CASSLYTTRGSSYEQYF.

Only one count was recorded for this clone. The chain uses TRBV25-1 and TRBJ2-1; weak D call: TRBD1 (5 bases). Germline V gene sequence: CDR1 MGHDK, CDR2 SYGVNS. The ends were cut back, 7 bases at V and 6 bases at J, with 19 bases in the middle. The CDR3 is 15 residues long. The CDR3 region is CASTPRAGLGNEQFF. The CDR3 DNA sequence: TGTGCCAGCACTCCCAGGGCAGGGTTGGGCAATGAGCAGTTCTTC. Combining the CDR3 with reference TRBV25-1 and TRBJ2-1 gives the whole variable domain EADIYQTPRYLVIGTGKKITLECSQTMGHDKMYWYQQDPGMELHLIHYSYGVNSTEKGDLSSESTVSRIRTEHFPLTLESARPSHTSQYLCASTPRAGLGNEQFFGPGTRLTVL.

The chain employs TRBV29-1 and TRBJ1-2; no firm D call. Trimming cost V 0 bases and J 4 bases, with 12 bases left between them. In germline, CDR1 is SQVTM, CDR2 ANQGSEA. This CDR3 comprises 14 residues. CDR3 bases: TGCAGCGTTGAAGATGATTTACAGCCCTATGGCTACACCTTC. Its translation: CSVEDDLQPYGYTF.

The chain recombines TRBV5-4 with TRBJ2-1; TRBD2 matches 9 bases. V was clipped by 4 bases and J by 3 bases; unmatched bases: 8. The CDR3 loop spans 16 amino acids. CDR1 is SGHNT and CDR2 is YYREEE in the germline V gene (reference sequence). As DNA, the CDR3 is TGTGCCAGCAGCCGTGGTGGTAGCGGGGGCTACAATGAGCAGTTCTTC. Encoded protein: CASSRGGSGGYNEQFF.

The chain is built from TRBV9 and TRBJ2-1; the match to TRBD2 covers 10 bases. Trimming took 3 bases from V and 4 from J; bases not matched to a gene: 7. The CDR3 length is 16 residues. Germline CDR1 and CDR2: SGDLS and YYNGEE. The CDR3 here is CASSATGTSVYNEQFF. CDR3 coding DNA: TGTGCCAGCAGCGCCACCGGGACTAGCGTTTACAATGAGCAGTTCTTC. The full variable domain, completed using reference TRBV9 and TRBJ2-1, is DSGVTQTPKHLITATGQRVTLRCSPRSGDLSVYWYQQSLDQGLQFLIQYYNGEERAKGNILERFSAQQFPDLHSELNLSSLELGDSALYFCASSATGTSVYNEQFFGPGTRLTVL.

This clone was seen a single time. The CDR3 here is CASSFAGQVRPSNPYGYTF. The CDR3 DNA reads as TGTGCCAGCAGTTTCGCCGGACAGGTCCGTCCGTCGAACCCGTATGGCTACACCTTC. J is TRBJ1-2 and V is TRBV27; the match to TRBD1 covers 7 bases. Germline V gives CDR1 MNHEY, CDR2 SMNVEV (reference sequence). The CDR3 is made up of 19 amino acids. J gave up 5 bases and V 3 bases, and 21 bases lay outside the gene matches.